The clone carrying this T cell receptor beta chain has only a few counts. Its antigen is as yet unknown. Germline lookup yields CDR1 GTSNPN and CDR2 SVGIG (reference sequence). The CDR3 extends over 14 amino acids. V dropped 2 bases and J dropped 3 bases, with 13 bases sitting between them. Rearranged V-D-J TRB sequences were amplified with a mixed TRB-A/B primer pool. One entry per CDR3 protein, called by TCRdb with MiXCR from the multiplex PCR reads. The table lists thousands of distinct CDR3 sequences, 54% of them singletons. This specimen belongs to a study of T cell repertoires in aging, cancer and after chemotherapy. Overall study context: Pre- and post-chemotherapy samples were paired from chronic lymphocytic leukemia patients treated with fludarabine- or bendamustine-based regimens. The whole study produced a dataset of approximately 10 million TCR reads.

Amplification of TCR beta used genomic DNA extracted from peripheral blood. The study, taken as a whole, reports: Age-matched healthy donors had significantly more diverse, less clonal blood TCR repertoires than untreated cancer patients. Across the chemotherapy interval, each cancer cohort showed higher median generation probability, suggesting thymic rebound.

The specimen was blood. The TCR comes from a human donor with a blood cancer. The J gene is TRBJ1-1, the V gene TRBV30; D unresolved. CDR3 bases: TGTGCCTGGAGTTCCCCGCTTGGCTACACTGAAGCTTTCTTT. Its protein product is CAWSSPLGYTEAFF.